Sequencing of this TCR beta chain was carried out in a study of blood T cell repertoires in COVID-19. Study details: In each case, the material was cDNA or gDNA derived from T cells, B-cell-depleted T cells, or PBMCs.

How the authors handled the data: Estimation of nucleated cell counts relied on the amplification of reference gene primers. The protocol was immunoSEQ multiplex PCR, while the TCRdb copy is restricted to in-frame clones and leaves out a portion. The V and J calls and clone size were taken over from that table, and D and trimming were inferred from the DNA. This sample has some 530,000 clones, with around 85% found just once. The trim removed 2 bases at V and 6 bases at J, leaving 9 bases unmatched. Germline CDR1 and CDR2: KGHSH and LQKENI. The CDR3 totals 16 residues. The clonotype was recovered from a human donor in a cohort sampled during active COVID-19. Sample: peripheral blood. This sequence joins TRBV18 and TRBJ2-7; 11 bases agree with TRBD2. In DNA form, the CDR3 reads TGTGCCAGCTCACCAAATACGGGACTAGCGGAGGGCGAGCAGTACTTC. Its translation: CASSPNTGLAEGEQYF. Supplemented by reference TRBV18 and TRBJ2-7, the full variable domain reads NAGVMQNPRHLVRRRGQEARLRCSPMKGHSHVYWYRQLPEEGLKFMVYLQKENIIDESGMPKERFSAEFPKEGPSILRIQQVVRGDSAAYFCASSPNTGLAEGEQYFGPGTRLTVT.